The rows below give T cell receptor beta chains drawn from one sample of a study of blood T cells in healthy people across ages. A single record per CDR3 protein comes from TCRdb applying MiXCR to the 5' RACE reads. In the table there are some 800,000 distinct CDR3 sequences, approximately 48% of which are singletons. What was sequenced was blood. Receptors originate from a man in his sixties in good health. The CDR3 runs from the conserved cysteine through the conserved F or W. Each record gives: clone size, J gene, V gene, CDR3 length, D gene, CDR3 protein, CDR3 DNA. The D gene is left open where the match is weak. The listing skips clone size in some rows; elsewhere it reads once, few, many or a size class.

abundance: -; j_gene: TRBJ2-7; v_gene: TRBV7-2; len: 16; d_gene: -; CDR3aa: CASSLVSGTQTYEQYF; CDR3nt: TGTGCCAGCAGCTTAGTTTCCGGGACACAGACCTACGAGCAGTACTTC
abundance: -; j_gene: TRBJ2-1; v_gene: TRBV2; len: 15; d_gene: TRBD2; CDR3aa: CASSELSGGFNEQFF; CDR3nt: TGTGCCAGCAGTGAACTTAGCGGGGGGTTCAATGAGCAGTTCTTC
abundance: -; j_gene: TRBJ2-1; v_gene: TRBV19; len: 13; d_gene: -; CDR3aa: CASSIGQGDEQFF; CDR3nt: TGTGCCAGTAGTATAGGGCAGGGCGATGAGCAGTTCTTC
abundance: -; j_gene: TRBJ2-7; v_gene: TRBV20-1; len: 15; d_gene: TRBD2; CDR3aa: CSASRGAGGDYEQYF; CDR3nt: TGCAGTGCTAGCCGGGGAGCGGGGGGTGACTACGAGCAGTACTTC
abundance: -; j_gene: TRBJ2-2; v_gene: TRBV3-1; len: 19; d_gene: TRBD2; CDR3aa: CASSQGSPSGGKNTGELFF; CDR3nt: TGTGCCAGCAGCCAAGGGTCCCCTAGCGGGGGCAAGAACACCGGGGAGCTGTTTTTT
abundance: -; j_gene: TRBJ2-5; v_gene: TRBV5-1; len: 15; d_gene: TRBD2; CDR3aa: CASSSRTSGGETQYF; CDR3nt: TGCGCCAGCAGCTCAAGGACTAGCGGGGGAGAGACCCAGTACTTC
abundance: few; j_gene: TRBJ2-5; v_gene: TRBV20-1; len: 17; d_gene: TRBD2; CDR3aa: CSARDYGLAGVGETQYF; CDR3nt: TGCAGTGCTAGAGATTATGGGCTAGCGGGGGTCGGGGAGACCCAGTACTTC
abundance: many; j_gene: TRBJ2-3; v_gene: TRBV5-1; len: 14; d_gene: -; CDR3aa: CASSLGQRTDTQYF; CDR3nt: TGCGCCAGCAGCTTGGGGCAGCGCACAGATACGCAGTATTTT
abundance: -; j_gene: TRBJ1-2; v_gene: TRBV18; len: 13; d_gene: TRBD1; CDR3aa: CASSPDREGGCTF; CDR3nt: TGTGCCAGCTCACCGGACAGGGAAGGTGGCTGCACCTTC
abundance: -; j_gene: TRBJ1-2; v_gene: TRBV6-5; len: 14; d_gene: -; CDR3aa: CASSYASAGNGYTF; CDR3nt: TGTGCCAGCAGTTACGCGAGCGCTGGAAATGGCTACACCTTC
abundance: -; j_gene: TRBJ2-1; v_gene: TRBV15; len: 17; d_gene: TRBD2; CDR3aa: CATSGDRLAGGYNEQFF; CDR3nt: TGTGCCACCAGTGGGGACAGACTAGCGGGGGGATACAATGAGCAGTTCTTC
abundance: -; j_gene: TRBJ2-7; v_gene: TRBV20-1; len: 15; d_gene: TRBD1; CDR3aa: CSARDRRTGAYEQYF; CDR3nt: TGCAGTGCTAGAGACCGTAGGACAGGGGCCTACGAGCAGTACTTC
abundance: -; j_gene: TRBJ2-1; v_gene: TRBV4-3; len: 14; d_gene: TRBD1; CDR3aa: CASSQGTGRNEQFF; CDR3nt: TGCGCCAGCAGCCAAGGGACAGGGAGGAATGAGCAGTTCTTC
abundance: -; j_gene: TRBJ1-6; v_gene: TRBV27; len: 14; d_gene: -; CDR3aa: CASSLIPRVPPLHF; CDR3nt: TGTGCCAGCAGTTTAATTCCCCGGGTTCCACCCCTCCACTTT
abundance: -; j_gene: TRBJ1-1; v_gene: TRBV7-6; len: 13; d_gene: -; CDR3aa: CASSPGLGTEAFF; CDR3nt: TGTGCCAGCAGCCCGGGACTGGGCACTGAAGCTTTCTTT
abundance: -; j_gene: TRBJ2-7; v_gene: TRBV4-1; len: 15; d_gene: TRBD1; CDR3aa: CASSRPGQVSYEQYF; CDR3nt: TGCGCCAGCAGCCGACCGGGACAGGTCTCCTACGAGCAGTACTTC
abundance: -; j_gene: TRBJ1-4; v_gene: TRBV4-3; len: 16; d_gene: -; CDR3aa: CASSPQGGATNEKLFF; CDR3nt: TGCGCCAGCAGCCCCCAAGGGGGTGCAACTAATGAAAAACTGTTTTTT
abundance: -; j_gene: TRBJ1-2; v_gene: TRBV27; len: 15; d_gene: -; CDR3aa: CASSLFGGSSRGYTF; CDR3nt: TGTGCCAGCAGTTTATTTGGGGGCTCCTCTCGGGGCTACACCTTC
abundance: few; j_gene: TRBJ2-4; v_gene: TRBV2; len: 13; d_gene: TRBD1; CDR3aa: CASSRDRRNIQYF; CDR3nt: TGTGCCAGCAGTCGGGACAGGAGAAACATTCAGTACTTC
abundance: -; j_gene: TRBJ1-4; v_gene: TRBV2; len: 12; d_gene: -; CDR3aa: CASRTEDEKLFF; CDR3nt: TGTGCCAGCAGAACAGAGGATGAAAAACTGTTTTTT
abundance: -; j_gene: TRBJ2-1; v_gene: TRBV11-2; len: 16; d_gene: TRBD1; CDR3aa: CASSPLDRGVGNEQFF; CDR3nt: TGTGCCAGCAGCCCACTCGACAGGGGGGTGGGCAATGAGCAGTTCTTC
abundance: -; j_gene: TRBJ2-7; v_gene: TRBV25-1; len: 15; d_gene: TRBD1; CDR3aa: CASSEFRTGTYEQYF; CDR3nt: TGTGCCAGCAGTGAATTCCGGACAGGAACCTACGAGCAGTACTTC
abundance: few; j_gene: TRBJ1-1; v_gene: TRBV29-1; len: 13; d_gene: -; CDR3aa: CSVSRDRNTEAFF; CDR3nt: TGCAGCGTTAGCCGGGATCGGAACACTGAAGCTTTCTTT
abundance: -; j_gene: TRBJ2-5; v_gene: TRBV20-1; len: 14; d_gene: TRBD2; CDR3aa: CSARGLAGGETQYF; CDR3nt: TGCAGTGCTAGAGGCCTAGCGGGTGGGGAGACCCAGTACTTC
abundance: few; j_gene: TRBJ2-4; v_gene: TRBV2; len: 13; d_gene: TRBD1; CDR3aa: CASRGTGRDIQYF; CDR3nt: TGTGCCAGCAGAGGGACAGGGCGGGACATTCAGTACTTC
abundance: few; j_gene: TRBJ2-3; v_gene: TRBV3-1; len: 14; d_gene: -; CDR3aa: CASSHAMSSDTQYF; CDR3nt: TGTGCCAGCAGCCACGCGATGAGCTCTGATACGCAGTATTTT